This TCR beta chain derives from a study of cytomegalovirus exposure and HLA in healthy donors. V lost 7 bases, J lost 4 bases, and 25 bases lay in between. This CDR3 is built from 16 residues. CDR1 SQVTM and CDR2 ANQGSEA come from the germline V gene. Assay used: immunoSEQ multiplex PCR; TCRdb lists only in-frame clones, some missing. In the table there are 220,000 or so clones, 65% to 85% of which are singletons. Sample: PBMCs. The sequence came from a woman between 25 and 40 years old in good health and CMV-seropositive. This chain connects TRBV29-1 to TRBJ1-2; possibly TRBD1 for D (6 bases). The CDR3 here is CSAARWSDRGPYGYTF. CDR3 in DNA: TGCAGCGCAGCCCGATGGTCAGACCGGGGGCCCTATGGCTACACCTTC.